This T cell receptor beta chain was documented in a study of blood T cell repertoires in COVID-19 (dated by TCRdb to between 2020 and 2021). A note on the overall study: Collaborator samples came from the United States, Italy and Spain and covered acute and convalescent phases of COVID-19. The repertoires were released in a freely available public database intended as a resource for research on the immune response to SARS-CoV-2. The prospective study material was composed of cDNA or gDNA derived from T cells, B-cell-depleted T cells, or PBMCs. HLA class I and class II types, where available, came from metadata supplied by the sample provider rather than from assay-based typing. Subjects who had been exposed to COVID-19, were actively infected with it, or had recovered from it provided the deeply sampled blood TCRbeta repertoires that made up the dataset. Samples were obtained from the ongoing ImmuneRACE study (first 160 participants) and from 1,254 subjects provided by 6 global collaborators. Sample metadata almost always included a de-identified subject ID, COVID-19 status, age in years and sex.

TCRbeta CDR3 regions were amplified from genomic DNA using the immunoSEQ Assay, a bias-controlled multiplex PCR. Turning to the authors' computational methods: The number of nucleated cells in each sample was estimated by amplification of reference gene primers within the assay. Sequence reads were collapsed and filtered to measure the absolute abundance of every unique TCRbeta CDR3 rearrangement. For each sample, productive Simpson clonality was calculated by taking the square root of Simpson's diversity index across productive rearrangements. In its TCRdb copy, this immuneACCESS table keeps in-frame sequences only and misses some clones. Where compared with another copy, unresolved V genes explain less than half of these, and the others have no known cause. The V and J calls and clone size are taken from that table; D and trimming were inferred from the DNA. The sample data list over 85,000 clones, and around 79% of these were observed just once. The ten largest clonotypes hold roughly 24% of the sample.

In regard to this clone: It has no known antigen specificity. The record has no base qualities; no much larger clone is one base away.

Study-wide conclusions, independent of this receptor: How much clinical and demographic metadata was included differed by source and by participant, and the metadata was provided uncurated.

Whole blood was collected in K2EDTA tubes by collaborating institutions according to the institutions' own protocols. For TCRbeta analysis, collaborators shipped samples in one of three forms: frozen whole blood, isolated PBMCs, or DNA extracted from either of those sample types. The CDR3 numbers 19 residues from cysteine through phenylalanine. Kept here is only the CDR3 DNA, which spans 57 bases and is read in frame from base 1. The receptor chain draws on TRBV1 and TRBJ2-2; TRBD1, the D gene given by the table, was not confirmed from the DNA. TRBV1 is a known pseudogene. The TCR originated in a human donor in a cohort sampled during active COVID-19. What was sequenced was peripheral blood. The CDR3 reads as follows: CTSSRRGGDRADCTGELFF. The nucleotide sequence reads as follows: TGCACCAGCAGCCGTCGAGGAGGGGACAGGGCCGATTGCACCGGGGAGCTGTTTTTT.